These T cell receptor beta chains were read from a single sample in a study of regulatory T cells in long-lasting Graves disease. Each CDR3 protein gets one entry after TCRdb re-called the multiplex PCR reads with MiXCR. The data show approximately 360,000 distinct CDR3 sequences, about 11% seen once. The sample was also linked to a second study, of T cells in Graves' hyperthyroidism and ophthalmopathy.

Source: peripheral blood mononuclear cells (PBMCs), taken at new diagnosis, from a patient treated with antithyroid drugs. Receptors were obtained from a woman under 30 with Graves disease. Both conserved end residues are part of each CDR3. The D gene is left open where the match is weak. Clone size is given for some rows only: seen once, a few or many times, or a class if the clone is expanded.

TRBV7-9	TRBJ1-1	.	few	TGTGCCAGCAGCTTAGCTTGGTCAGGGATAGCTTTCTTT	CASSLAWSGIAFF
TRBV6-5	TRBJ1-6	.	.	TGTGCCAGCAGTTACGGGACAAGATCACCCCTCCACTTT	CASSYGTRSPLHF
TRBV20-1	TRBJ2-7	.	many	TGCAGTGCTAATACCGACGGGAACTCCTACGAGCAGTACTTC	CSANTDGNSYEQYF
TRBV12-3/TRBV12-4	TRBJ1-1	.	many	TGTGCCAGCAGTCCAAGCACCGTTGAGACTGAAGCTTTCTTT	CASSPSTVETEAFF
TRBV12-3/TRBV12-4	TRBJ2-7	TRBD2	many	TGTGCCAGCAGCTTCGGACTAGCGGGAGGCGAGCAGTACTTC	CASSFGLAGGEQYF
TRBV14	TRBJ1-1	.	few	TGTGCCAGCAGCCAAGATTACCAGGCGCCGCTTGAAGCTTTCTTT	CASSQDYQAPLEAFF
TRBV3-1	TRBJ2-3	.	many	TGTGCCAGCAGCCAAGATCTCCCCTCAGGGGAGGGCTCTGATAGCACAGATACGCAGTATTTT	CASSQDLPSGEGSDSTDTQYF
TRBV12-3/TRBV12-4	TRBJ1-1	TRBD1	many	TGTGCCAGCAGGCAAACAGGGGGCGCGAGGGCTTTCTTT	CASRQTGGARAFF
TRBV20-1	TRBJ2-5	.	many	TGCAGTGCCAGACCTCCGGGAGCTCAAGAGACCCAGTACTTC	CSARPPGAQETQYF
TRBV4-1	TRBJ2-3	.	.	TGCGCCAGCAGCCAAGGACAGTCTAGCACAGATACGCAGTATTTT	CASSQGQSSTDTQYF
TRBV6-1	TRBJ2-5	TRBD2	.	TGTGCCAGCAGCTTAACCCCCGAGGGCGGGGGGTACCAAGAGACCCAGTACTTC	CASSLTPEGGGYQETQYF
TRBV6-2/TRBV6-3	TRBJ2-3	.	many	TGTGCCAGCAGTTACATGTGGGGGAGAACGGATACGCAGTATTTT	CASSYMWGRTDTQYF
TRBV7-9	TRBJ2-2	.	.	TGTGCCAGCAGCTTTCCCGGGAGCGCCTCCACCGGGGAGCTGTTTTTT	CASSFPGSASTGELFF
TRBV5-1	TRBJ2-5	.	.	TGCGCCAGCAGCTTGGAAGAGTACCAAGAGACCCAGTACTTC	CASSLEEYQETQYF
TRBV20-1	TRBJ2-5	.	.	TGCAGTGCTAGAGATCTCGCGGGACTGGAGACCCAGTACTTC	CSARDLAGLETQYF
TRBV6-2/TRBV6-3	TRBJ1-2	.	.	TGTGCCAGCAGTTACCCCATCCGGGGTAGTCGGTACTATGGCTACACCTTC	CASSYPIRGSRYYGYTF
TRBV9	TRBJ1-2	.	.	TGTGCCAGCAGCGTAGGTGGGCAGCCGGGCTATGGCTACACCTTC	CASSVGGQPGYGYTF
TRBV28	TRBJ2-1	TRBD2	many	TGTGCCAGCAGTTCTAGGACTAGCGGGGTCTACAATGAGCAGTTCTTC	CASSSRTSGVYNEQFF
TRBV3-1	TRBJ1-5	.	few	TGTGCCAGCAGCCGCTCAGGGGCAGAAAGGAATCAGCCCCAGCATTTT	CASSRSGAERNQPQHF
TRBV15	TRBJ2-1	TRBD2	few	TGTGCCACCAGCAGTTTCAGCGGGGGAGACCCCAATGAGCAGTTCTTC	CATSSFSGGDPNEQFF
TRBV4-1	TRBJ1-1	.	.	TGCGCCAGCAAAGCAGGGCACGCTGAAGCTTTCTTT	CASKAGHAEAFF
TRBV7-2	TRBJ1-2	.	many	TGTGCCAGCAGCTTAGCAGGACAGTACTATGGCTACACCTTC	CASSLAGQYYGYTF
TRBV28	TRBJ1-5	.	many	TGTGCCAGCAGCTCCGAGAGTCTGACCGGCCTAGTAGAAAGCAATCAGCCCCAGCATTTT	CASSSESLTGLVESNQPQHF
TRBV7-2	TRBJ1-2	.	many	TGTGCCAGCAGCCCGTACAGAGGCTATGGCTACACCTTC	CASSPYRGYGYTF
TRBV11-3	TRBJ2-5	.	many	TGTGCCAGCAGCCGGGTAACCACCCTCCAGCAGACCCAGTACTTC	CASSRVTTLQQTQYF
TRBV7-3	TRBJ2-5	.	.	TGTGCCAGCAGCTTAACAGGGTCGGAGACCCAGTACTTC	CASSLTGSETQYF
TRBV7-2	TRBJ1-2	TRBD1	many	TGTGCCAGCAGCTTCGCCCAGGGGGACTATGGCTACACCTTC	CASSFAQGDYGYTF
TRBV11-2	TRBJ2-7	TRBD2	.	TGTGCCAGCAGCCGAATAGCGGGAGAGCCAAAGCAGTACTTC	CASSRIAGEPKQYF